This T cell receptor (beta chain) was sequenced for a study of T-cell memory formation after mild COVID-19. A single record per CDR3 protein comes from TCRdb applying MiXCR to the 5' RACE reads. The sample records 450,000 to 650,000 distinct CDR3 sequences, about 20% being singletons. This clonotype was seen a few times. The germline V gene encodes CDR1 SGHRS and CDR2 YFSETQ. Trimming took off 0 bases at V and 0 bases at J, with 10 bases between the two ends. There are 15 residues in the CDR3. The TCR sequence derives from an adult woman who had mild COVID-19 (a few samples of this study predate the infection). Cell type and time point are not known. This chain uses TRBV5-1 with TRBJ2-7, with D uncertain. Source material: PBMCs or a T cell subset sorted from them (not recorded which). The CDR3 is CASSLEEPSSYEQYF. Here the CDR3 DNA reads TGCGCCAGCAGCTTGGAAGAGCCGAGCTCCTACGAGCAGTACTTC.